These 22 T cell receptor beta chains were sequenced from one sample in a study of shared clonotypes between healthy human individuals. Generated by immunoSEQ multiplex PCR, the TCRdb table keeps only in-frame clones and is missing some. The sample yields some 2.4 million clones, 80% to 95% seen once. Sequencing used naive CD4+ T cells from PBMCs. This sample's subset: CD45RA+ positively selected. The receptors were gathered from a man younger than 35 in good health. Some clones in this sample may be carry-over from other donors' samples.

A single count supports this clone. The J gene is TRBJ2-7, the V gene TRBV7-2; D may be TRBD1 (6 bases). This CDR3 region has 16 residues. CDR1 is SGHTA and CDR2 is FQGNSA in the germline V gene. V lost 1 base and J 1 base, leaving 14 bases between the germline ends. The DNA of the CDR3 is TGTGCCAGCAGCTTAGTACACGGGACAATTTCCTACGAGCAGTACTTC. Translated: CASSLVHGTISYEQYF.

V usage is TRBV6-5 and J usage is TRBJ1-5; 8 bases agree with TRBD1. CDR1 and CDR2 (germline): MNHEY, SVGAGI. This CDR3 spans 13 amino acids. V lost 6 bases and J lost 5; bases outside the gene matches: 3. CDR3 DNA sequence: TGTGCCAGCAGCCAGGACAGGGATCAGCCCCAGCATTTT. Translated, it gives CASSQDRDQPQHF.

Written as DNA, the CDR3 is TGTGCCAGCAGCAAAGTCCCGACTAGCAGTTACAATGAGCAGTTCTTC. This gives the protein CASSKVPTSSYNEQFF. V gene TRBV21-1 combines with J gene TRBJ2-1; TRBD2 is taken as the D call from the table, unchecked against the DNA. TRBV21-1 is classified as a pseudogene. The CDR3 length is 16 residues.

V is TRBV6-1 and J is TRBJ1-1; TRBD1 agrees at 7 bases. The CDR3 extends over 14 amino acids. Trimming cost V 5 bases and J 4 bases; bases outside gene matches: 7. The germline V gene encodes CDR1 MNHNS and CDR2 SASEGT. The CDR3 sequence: CASSLKGASTEAFF. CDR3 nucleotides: TGTGCCAGCAGTCTAAAGGGGGCAAGCACTGAAGCTTTCTTT.

The CDR3 loop reads CASSGGQYRTGELFF. The CDR3 region has the DNA TGTGCCAGCAGTGGGGGGCAGTACCGAACCGGGGAGCTGTTTTTT. The chain has TRBV28 and TRBJ2-2, with D perhaps TRBD1 or TRBD2 (6 bases each). The CDR3 spans 15 residues. In germline, CDR1 is MDHEN, CDR2 SYDVKM. V was shortened by 5 bases and J by 5 bases, with 15 bases between the two germline ends. The entire variable domain, with the rest obtained from reference TRBV28 and TRBJ2-2, is as follows: DVKVTQSSRYLVKRTGEKVFLECVQDMDHENMFWYRQDPGLGLRLIYFSYDVKMKEKGDIPEGYSVSREKKERFSLILESASTNQTSMYLCASSGGQYRTGELFFGEGSRLTVL.

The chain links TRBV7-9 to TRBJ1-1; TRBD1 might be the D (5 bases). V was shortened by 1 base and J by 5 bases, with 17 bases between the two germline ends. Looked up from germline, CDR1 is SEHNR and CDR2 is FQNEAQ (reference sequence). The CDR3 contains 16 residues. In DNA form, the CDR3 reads TGTGCCAGCAGCTTAGTAGGGGCCAGGGTGAGAACTGAAGCTTTCTTT. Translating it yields CASSLVGARVRTEAFF. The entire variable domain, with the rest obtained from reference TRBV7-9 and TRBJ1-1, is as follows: DTGVSQNPRHKITKRGQNVTFRCDPISEHNRLYWYRQTLGQGPEFLTYFQNEAQLEKSRLLSDRFSAERPKGSFSTLEIQRTEQGDSAMYLCASSLVGARVRTEAFFGQGTRLTVV.

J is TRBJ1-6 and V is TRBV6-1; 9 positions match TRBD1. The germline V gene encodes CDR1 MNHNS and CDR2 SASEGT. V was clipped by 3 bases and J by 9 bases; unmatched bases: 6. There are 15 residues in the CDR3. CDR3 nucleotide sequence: TGTGCCAGCAGTGATGGACAGGGGTACATTTCACCCCTCCACTTT. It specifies CASSDGQGYISPLHF.

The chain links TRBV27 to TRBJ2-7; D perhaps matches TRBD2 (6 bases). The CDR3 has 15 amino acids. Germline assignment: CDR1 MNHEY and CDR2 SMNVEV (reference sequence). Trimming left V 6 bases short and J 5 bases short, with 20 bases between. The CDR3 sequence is CASSPGLSSYHEQYF. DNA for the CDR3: TGTGCCAGCAGCCCGGGACTCTCAAGCTACCACGAGCAGTACTTC.

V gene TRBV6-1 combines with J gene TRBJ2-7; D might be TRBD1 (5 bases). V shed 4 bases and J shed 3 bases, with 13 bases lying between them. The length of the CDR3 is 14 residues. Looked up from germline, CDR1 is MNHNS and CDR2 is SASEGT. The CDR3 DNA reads TGTGCCAGCAGTGTGCAGGGTGGATTCTACGAGCAGTACTTC. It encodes CASSVQGGFYEQYF.

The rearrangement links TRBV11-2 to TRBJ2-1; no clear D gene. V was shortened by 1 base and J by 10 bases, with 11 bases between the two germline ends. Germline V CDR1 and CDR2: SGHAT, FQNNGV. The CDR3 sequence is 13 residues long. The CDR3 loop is CASSLGNTIEQFF. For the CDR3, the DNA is TGTGCCAGCAGCTTAGGGAACACCATAGAGCAGTTCTTC.

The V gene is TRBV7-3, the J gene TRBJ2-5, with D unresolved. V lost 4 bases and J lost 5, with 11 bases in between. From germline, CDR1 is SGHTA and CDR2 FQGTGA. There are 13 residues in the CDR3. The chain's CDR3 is CASSSSPGETQYF. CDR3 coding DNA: TGTGCCAGCAGCTCAAGTCCCGGGGAGACCCAGTACTTC.

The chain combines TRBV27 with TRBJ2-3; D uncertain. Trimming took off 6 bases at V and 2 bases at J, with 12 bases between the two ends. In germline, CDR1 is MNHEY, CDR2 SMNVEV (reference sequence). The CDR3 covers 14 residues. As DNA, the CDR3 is TGTGCCAGCAGCGGCAGGACCTTCACAGATACGCAGTATTTT. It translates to CASSGRTFTDTQYF.

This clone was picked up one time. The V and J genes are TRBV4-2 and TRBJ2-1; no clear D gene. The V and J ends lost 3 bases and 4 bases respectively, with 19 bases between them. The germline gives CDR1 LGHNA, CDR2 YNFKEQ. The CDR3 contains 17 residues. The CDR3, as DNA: TGTGCCAGCAGCCAGGCATCGCCGCCATCGGCTTACAATGAGCAGTTCTTC. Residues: CASSQASPPSAYNEQFF.

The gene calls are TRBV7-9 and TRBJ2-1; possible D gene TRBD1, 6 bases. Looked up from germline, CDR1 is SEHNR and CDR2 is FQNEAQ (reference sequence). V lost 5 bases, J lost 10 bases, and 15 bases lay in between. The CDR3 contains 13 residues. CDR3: CASSQDSRGEQFF. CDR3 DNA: TGTGCCAGCAGCCAGGACAGCCGAGGGGAGCAGTTCTTC.

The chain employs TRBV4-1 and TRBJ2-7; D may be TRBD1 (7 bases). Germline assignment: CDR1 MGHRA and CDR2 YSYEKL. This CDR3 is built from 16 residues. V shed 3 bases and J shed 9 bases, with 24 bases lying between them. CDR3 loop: CASSQEAARGVSVQYF. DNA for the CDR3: TGCGCCAGCAGCCAGGAAGCGGCCAGGGGGGTGTCAGTGCAGTACTTC.

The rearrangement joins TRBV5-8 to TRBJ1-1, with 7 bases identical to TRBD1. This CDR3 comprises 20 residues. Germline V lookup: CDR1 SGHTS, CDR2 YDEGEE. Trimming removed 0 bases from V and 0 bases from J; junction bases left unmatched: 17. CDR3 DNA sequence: TGTGCCAGCAGCTTGGGACAGGGAGCTCTCCTCCTGCCCATGAACACTGAAGCTTTCTTT. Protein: CASSLGQGALLLPMNTEAFF.

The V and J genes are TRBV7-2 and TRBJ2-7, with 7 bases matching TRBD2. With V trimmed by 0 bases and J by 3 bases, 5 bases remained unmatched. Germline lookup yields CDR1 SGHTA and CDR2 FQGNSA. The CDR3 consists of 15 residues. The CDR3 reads CASSLAIGLVYEQYF. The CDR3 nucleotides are TGTGCCAGCAGCTTAGCCATAGGACTAGTCTACGAGCAGTACTTC.

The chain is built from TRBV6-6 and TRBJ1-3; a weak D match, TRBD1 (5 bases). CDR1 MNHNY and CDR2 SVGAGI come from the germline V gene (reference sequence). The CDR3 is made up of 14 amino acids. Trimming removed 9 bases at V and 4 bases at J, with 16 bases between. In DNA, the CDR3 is TGTGCCAGGTTCTGCGGGACGGACGGAAACACCATATATTTT. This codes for CARFCGTDGNTIYF.

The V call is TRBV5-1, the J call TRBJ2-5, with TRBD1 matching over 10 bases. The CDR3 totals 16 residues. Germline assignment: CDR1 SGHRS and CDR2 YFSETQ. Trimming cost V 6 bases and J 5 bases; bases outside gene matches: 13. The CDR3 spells CASTFGRGQGLETQYF. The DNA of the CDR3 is TGCGCCAGCACCTTTGGAAGGGGACAGGGGTTGGAGACCCAGTACTTC.

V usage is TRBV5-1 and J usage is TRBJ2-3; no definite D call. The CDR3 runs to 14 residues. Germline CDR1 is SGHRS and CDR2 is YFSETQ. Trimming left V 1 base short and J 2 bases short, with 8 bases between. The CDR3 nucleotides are TGCGCCAGCAGCTTGTTCTCCTACACAGATACGCAGTATTTT. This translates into CASSLFSYTDTQYF.

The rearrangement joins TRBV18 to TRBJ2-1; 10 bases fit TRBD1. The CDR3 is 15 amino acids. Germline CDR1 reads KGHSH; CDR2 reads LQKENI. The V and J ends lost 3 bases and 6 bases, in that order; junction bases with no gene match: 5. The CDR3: CASSPPGQGTNEQFF. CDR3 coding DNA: TGTGCCAGCTCACCCCCGGGACAGGGGACCAATGAGCAGTTCTTC.

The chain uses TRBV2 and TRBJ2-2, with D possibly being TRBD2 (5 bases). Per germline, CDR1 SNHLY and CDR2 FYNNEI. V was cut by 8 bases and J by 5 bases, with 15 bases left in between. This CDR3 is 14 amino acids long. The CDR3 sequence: CASRSGGWTGELFF. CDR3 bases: TGTGCCAGCCGTAGTGGAGGATGGACCGGGGAGCTGTTTTTT.